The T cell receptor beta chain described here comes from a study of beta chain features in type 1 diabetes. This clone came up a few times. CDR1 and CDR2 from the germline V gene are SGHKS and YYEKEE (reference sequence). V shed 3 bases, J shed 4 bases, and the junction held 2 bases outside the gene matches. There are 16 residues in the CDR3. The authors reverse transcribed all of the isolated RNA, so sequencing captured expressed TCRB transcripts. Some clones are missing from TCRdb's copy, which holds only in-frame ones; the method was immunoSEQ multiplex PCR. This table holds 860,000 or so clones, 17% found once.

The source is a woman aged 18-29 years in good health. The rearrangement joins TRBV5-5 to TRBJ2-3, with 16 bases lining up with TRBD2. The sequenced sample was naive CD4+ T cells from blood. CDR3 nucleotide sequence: TGTGCCAGCAGCTCGGGACTAGCGGGAGGGCCAGATACGCAGTATTTT. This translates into CASSSGLAGGPDTQYF.